Below, 24 T cell receptor beta chains from the same sample are listed, as sequenced in a study of human T cells and chemical hapten exposure. Total RNA extraction was carried out from unfractionated whole blood. TCRdb reprocessed the 5' RACE reads via MiXCR and lists one record per CDR3 protein. The sample carries tens of thousands of distinct CDR3 sequences, more than 7% recorded once. The receptors stem from a male donor in good health.

The rearrangement uses TRBV6-5 and TRBJ1-2, with 8 bases lining up with TRBD1. The germline gives CDR1 MNHEY, CDR2 SVGAGI. Trimming took 6 bases from V and 4 from J; bases not matched to a gene: 13. The CDR3 is made up of 16 amino acids. The CDR3, as DNA: TGTGCCAGCAGCTCATACGCGGACAGGGTAACCTATGGCTACACCTTC. Translation: CASSSYADRVTYGYTF.

In this sample, this clonotype turned up many times. CDR3 in amino acids: CASSEYTGTNEKLFF. The DNA of the CDR3 is TGTGCCAGCAGTGAATATACTGGGACTAATGAAAAACTGTTTTTT. The rearrangement links TRBV25-1 to TRBJ1-4; D gene unclear. V dropped 0 bases and J dropped 2 bases, with 7 bases sitting between them. The CDR3 is made up of 15 amino acids. Germline CDR1 and CDR2: MGHDK and SYGVNS. The whole variable domain, filled in from reference TRBV25-1 and TRBJ1-4, reads EADIYQTPRYLVIGTGKKITLECSQTMGHDKMYWYQQDPGMELHLIHYSYGVNSTEKGDLSSESTVSRIRTEHFPLTLESARPSHTSQYLCASSEYTGTNEKLFFGSGTQLSVL.

This clonotype showed up many times. The chain has TRBV11-2 and TRBJ2-4; perhaps TRBD1 as D (6 bases). V was cut by 8 bases and J by 2 bases, with 16 bases left in between. The CDR3 is 15 amino acids. The germline V gene has CDR1 SGHAT and CDR2 FQNNGV. CDR3 amino acids: CASQQGFDSKNIQYF. The CDR3 DNA follows: TGTGCCAGCCAACAGGGATTTGACTCCAAAAACATTCAGTACTTC.

This clonotype was counted between two and nine times. The chain couples TRBV29-1 to TRBJ2-1; the match to TRBD2 covers 12 bases. The V and J ends lost 5 bases and 0 bases, in that order; junction bases with no gene match: 8. Germline loops: CDR1 SQVTM, CDR2 ANQGSEA. CDR3 length: 17 residues. The CDR3 is CSVRGLAGGPSYNEQFF. Here the CDR3 DNA reads TGCAGCGTTAGGGGGCTAGCGGGGGGGCCCTCCTACAATGAGCAGTTCTTC.

The sample holds many counts of this clonotype. J is TRBJ1-5 and V is TRBV10-1; TRBD1 agrees at 8 bases. The junction had 16 bases not matched to a gene; V was cut back by 10 bases and J by 2 bases. This CDR3 has 17 amino acids. The V gene's germline CDR1 is WNHNN and CDR2 SYGVQD (reference sequence). The CDR3 protein is CATLRDRTASGNQPQHF. DNA of the CDR3: TGCGCCACCTTGCGGGACAGGACGGCCTCGGGCAATCAGCCCCAGCATTTT.

This clonotype came up many times. V is TRBV20-1 and J is TRBJ2-7; 7 nucleotides agree with TRBD1. V lost 1 base, J lost 3 bases, and 3 bases stayed unmatched. Germline-derived CDR1 and CDR2 are DFQATT and SNEGSKA (reference sequence). The CDR3 spans 13 residues. CDR3 amino acids: CSARGQGFYEQYF. The CDR3 DNA reads as TGCAGTGCTAGAGGACAGGGTTTCTACGAGCAGTACTTC.

The rearrangement joins TRBV7-9 to TRBJ2-7; tentatively, D is TRBD1 (5 bases). The CDR3 is made up of 16 amino acids. CDR1 and CDR2 (germline): SEHNR, FQNEAQ (reference sequence). V lost 0 bases and J 0 bases, leaving 12 bases between the germline ends. This CDR3 reads CASSLALTEDSYEQYF. CDR3 DNA sequence: TGTGCCAGCAGCTTAGCCTTGACAGAAGACTCCTACGAGCAGTACTTC.

At least ten counts were recorded for this clonotype. This rearrangement joins TRBV6-4 to TRBJ1-2, with D maybe TRBD1 (6 bases). Germline lookup yields CDR1 MRHNA and CDR2 SNTAGT. CDR3 length: 13 amino acids. Between the trimmed V and J ends, which lost 3 bases and 7 bases, there was a span of 12 bases. CDR3 nucleotides: TGTGCCAGCAGTGATTTGGGGGGCATTGGCTACACCTTC. As protein: CASSDLGGIGYTF.

V usage is TRBV29-1 and J usage is TRBJ2-4; either TRBD1 or TRBD2 may supply D (6 bases each). Trimming stripped 5 bases from V and 6 bases from J, with 17 bases between. The CDR3 totals 14 residues. Germline V gene sequence: CDR1 SQVTM, CDR2 ANQGSEA. CDR3: CSVKRGRGGNIQYF. CDR3 coding DNA: TGCAGCGTTAAAAGGGGCAGGGGAGGAAACATTCAGTACTTC.

The chain has TRBV3-1 and TRBJ2-2; D might be TRBD1 (5 bases). The V end was cut by 1 base, the J end by 0 bases, with 6 bases between. The CDR3 covers 15 residues. CDR1 and CDR2 (germline): LGHDT, YNNKEL (reference sequence). CDR3 loop: CASSQAGTNTGELFF. DNA for the CDR3: TGTGCCAGCAGCCAAGCAGGGACGAACACCGGGGAGCTGTTTTTT.

In this sample, this clonotype turned up many times. The chain uses TRBV7-9 and TRBJ2-5; D tentatively fits TRBD1 or TRBD2 (5 bases each). Trimming left V 5 bases short and J 2 bases short, with 30 bases between. From germline, CDR1 is SEHNR and CDR2 FQNEAQ (reference sequence). The length of the CDR3 is 20 residues. CDR3 coding DNA: TGTGCCAGCAGCCTAGGAGCGTGGTCACTAACCTGGGACCCTCAAGAGACCCAGTACTTC. Residues: CASSLGAWSLTWDPQETQYF.

The chain joins TRBV6-1 to TRBJ1-5; 10 positions match TRBD1. Germline values: CDR1 MNHNS, CDR2 SASEGT. This CDR3 is 18 amino acids long. V was pared by 2 bases and J by 3 bases, with 10 bases of the junction left unmatched. The CDR3 sequence is CASSENSPGQGSNQPQHF. The CDR3, as DNA: TGTGCCAGCAGTGAAAATTCGCCGGGACAGGGGTCCAATCAGCCCCAGCATTTT.

The table lists this clonotype with a few counts. The CDR3 loop reads CASSLGAGNNEQFF. The CDR3 DNA sequence: TGTGCCAGCAGCTTAGGGGCAGGGAACAATGAGCAGTTCTTC. The chain carries TRBV7-2 and TRBJ2-1; weak D call: TRBD1 (5 bases). V lost 1 base and J lost 5, with 9 bases in between. This CDR3 is built from 14 residues. Germline V gene data show CDR1 as SGHTA and CDR2 as FQGNSA.

This clonotype showed up many times. This sequence joins TRBV6-1 and TRBJ2-7; 7 bases are a match to TRBD1. The junction had 4 bases not matched to a gene; V was cut back by 5 bases and J by 6 bases. Germline loops: CDR1 MNHNS, CDR2 SASEGT. The CDR3 runs to 12 residues. The CDR3 is CASSPRTGEQYF. The CDR3 DNA follows: TGTGCCAGCAGTCCCCGGACAGGCGAGCAGTACTTC.

V usage is TRBV19 and J usage is TRBJ1-2, with D hard to call. The ends were cut back, 7 bases at V and 9 bases at J, with 21 bases in the middle. Germline values: CDR1 LNHDA, CDR2 SQIVND (reference sequence). The CDR3 runs 14 residues. The CDR3 nucleotides read TGTGCCAGTACTCTAGATCGGACTCCCGGGAGCTACACCTTC. It yields the protein CASTLDRTPGSYTF.

This clonotype was seen ten or more times. This sequence joins TRBV14 and TRBJ2-1; D possibly uses TRBD1 or TRBD2 (5 bases each). Germline loops: CDR1 SGHDN, CDR2 FVKESK. CDR3 length equals 15 residues. The V and J ends lost 1 base and 5 bases respectively, with 12 bases between them. The CDR3 DNA reads TGTGCCAGCAGCCAAGGGGGGTACCCCCACAATGAGCAGTTCTTC. Its protein is CASSQGGYPHNEQFF.

This clonotype showed up many times. The chain combines TRBV3-1 with TRBJ2-2; 8 bases are a match to TRBD1. J lost 1 base, V lost 0 bases, and 1 base had no gene match. The CDR3 spans 16 residues. CDR1 and CDR2 from the germline V gene are LGHDT and YNNKEL (reference sequence). Written as DNA, the CDR3 is TGTGCCAGCAGCCAAGATGGGACAGGGAACACCGGGGAGCTGTTTTTT. It codes for CASSQDGTGNTGELFF.

In DNA form, the CDR3 reads TGCGCCAGCAGCCGCGGGACAGGTGGGGGGACCACTGAAGCTTTCTTT. Its protein product is CASSRGTGGGTTEAFF. V usage is TRBV5-1 and J usage is TRBJ1-1; TRBD1 aligns across 8 bases. This CDR3 contains 16 residues. Germline loops: CDR1 SGHRS, CDR2 YFSETQ. J gave up 4 bases and V 4 bases, and 12 bases lay outside the gene matches. Looking up the rest from reference TRBV5-1 and TRBJ1-1 gives the full variable domain: KAGVTQTPRYLIKTRGQQVTLSCSPISGHRSVSWYQQTPGQGLQFLFEYFSETQRNKGNFPGRFSGRQFSNSRSEMNVSTLELGDSALYLCASSRGTGGGTTEAFFGQGTRLTVV.

This clonotype was recorded once. This could be a read error, since a much larger clone is one nucleotide away. DNA of the CDR3: TGTGCCAGAAGTAGGCAGGGCACAGATACGCAGTATTTT. Amino acid sequence: CARSRQGTDTQYF. This chain joins TRBV25-1 and TRBJ2-3; D is ambiguous. V lost 9 bases to trimming and J lost 1 base, with 11 bases between them. The CDR3 totals 13 residues. Germline values: CDR1 MGHDK, CDR2 SYGVNS.

This clonotype was picked up a small number of times. The chain employs TRBV6-6 and TRBJ1-1, with D hard to call. Per germline, CDR1 MNHNY and CDR2 SVGAGI (reference sequence). Trimming left V 3 bases short and J 0 bases short, with 11 bases between. This CDR3 is 15 amino acids long. The CDR3 region is CASSYQQPVNTEAFF. CDR3 sequence (DNA): TGTGCCAGCAGTTATCAGCAGCCAGTGAACACTGAAGCTTTCTTT.

Many counts were recorded for this clonotype. The chain recombines TRBV4-3 with TRBJ1-5; D not certain. The CDR3 sequence is 15 residues long. Germline lookup yields CDR1 LGHNA and CDR2 YSLEER. V dropped 0 bases and J dropped 7 bases, with 13 bases sitting between them. CDR3 sequence (DNA): TGCGCCAGCAGCCAAGATCCAGTCGCGGGGCAGCCCCAGCATTTT. Translating it yields CASSQDPVAGQPQHF.

The V and J genes are TRBV20-1 and TRBJ1-3; D is undetermined. CDR1 is DFQATT, CDR2 SNEGSKA, per germline (reference sequence). The CDR3 has 15 residues. Trimming left V 0 bases short and J 2 bases short, with 11 bases between. The CDR3 loop reads CSARDESRPGNTIYF. CDR3 sequence (DNA): TGCAGTGCTAGAGATGAGTCCAGGCCTGGAAACACCATATATTTT.

This clonotype was detected many times. V gene TRBV6-5 combines with J gene TRBJ1-4; D is uncertain. The length of the CDR3 is 15 residues. CDR1 and CDR2 from the germline V gene are MNHEY and SVGAGI. Deletions cut 5 bases from V and 4 bases from J, with 14 bases between. The chain's CDR3 is CASSTDWFFNEKLFF. The CDR3 DNA reads as TGTGCCAGCAGTACAGACTGGTTCTTTAATGAAAAACTGTTTTTT.

The table lists this clonotype with many counts. This rearrangement joins TRBV6-2 or TRBV6-3 to TRBJ1-5, with D hard to call. V was shortened by 5 bases and J by 0 bases, with 5 bases between the two germline ends. The CDR3 sequence is 13 residues long. Germline lookup yields CDR1 MNHEY and CDR2 SVGEGT. The CDR3 here is CASSEYSNQPQHF. The CDR3 DNA reads as TGTGCCAGCAGTGAGTATAGCAATCAGCCCCAGCATTTT.